The clone carrying this T cell receptor beta chain came up a few times. What it binds is not known. J gave up 3 bases and V 3 bases, and 10 bases lay outside the gene matches. The CDR3 consists of 18 residues. Germline-derived CDR1 and CDR2 are MGHRA and YSYEKL. 5'RACE, which relied on constant-segment primers, yielded TCR alpha and TCR beta cDNA libraries carrying sample barcodes and UMIs. TCRdb processed the 5' RACE reads anew with MiXCR; each CDR3 protein has one entry. The sample lists around 250,000 distinct CDR3 sequences, 15% to 20% occurring once. This sample is part of a study of T-cell memory formation after mild COVID-19. Overall study findings and caveats: Prior to infection, memory already included some responding clones, suggesting cross-reactive memory joined. Clonal second-wave expansions that peaked on day 37 had unconfirmed SARS-CoV-2 specificity. The study found contracting CD4+ clones mainly in CM and EM and contracting CD8+ clones in EMRA.

The chain joins TRBV4-1 to TRBJ2-6, with 8 bases aligning to TRBD1. The sequence came from a man between 18 and 35 years old who had mild COVID-19 (a few samples of this study predate the infection). Cell type and time point are not known. Sequencing used PBMCs or a T cell subset sorted from them (not recorded which). This CDR3 reads CASSHLGRTGLGANVLTF. The CDR3 DNA follows: TGCGCCAGCAGCCACCTGGGCCGGACAGGGCTTGGGGCCAACGTCCTGACTTTC.